This T cell receptor (beta chain) came from a study of shared clonotypes between healthy human individuals. Study-wide context: Used for every donor were three CD4 naive, three CD4 memory, two CD8 naive and one CD8 memory plate.

Study findings and constraints: Rarefaction curves obtained for sorted subsets showed sequencing incomplete despite large depth.

CDR3 length: 12 residues. Trimming shortened V by 5 bases and J by 3 bases, and 8 bases separated the two germline ends. From germline, CDR1 is SGHTA and CDR2 FQGNSA. Worth noting for this clone: Antigen unknown.

The investigators split CD4+ cells into a CD45RA+ naive subset and a CD45RA-negative memory subset. The data were produced by immunoSEQ multiplex PCR, yet TCRdb's version contains in-frame clones alone and is incomplete. The data contain about 510,000 clones, about 96% of them singletons. The sequenced sample consisted of naive CD4+ T cells sorted from blood. Described subset: CD45RA+ positively selected. This receptor was taken from a woman aged 30 to 39 in good health. J is TRBJ2-7 and V is TRBV7-2; TRBD2 might be the D (6 bases). The CDR3 region is CASSLDYYEQYF. In DNA form, the CDR3 reads TGTGCCAGCAGCCTGGACTACTACGAGCAGTACTTC.